This is a list of T cell receptor beta chains from one sample in a study of cytomegalovirus exposure and HLA in healthy donors. Generated by immunoSEQ multiplex PCR, the TCRdb table keeps only in-frame clones and is missing some. The table includes around 140,000 clones, more than 70% detected once. The source material was PBMCs. Receptors were obtained from a male donor in good health and CMV-seronegative. Both conserved end residues are part of each CDR3. The D gene is left open where the match is weak. Not all rows give a size; the values are once, few, many and, for expanded clones, a class.

D gene	V gene	CDR3 length	J gene	clone size	CDR3 DNA	CDR3 protein
.	TRBV5-4	15	TRBJ1-6	.	TGTGCCAGCAGCTTGGCGCGCCAGGGTAATTCACCCCTCCACTTT	CASSLARQGNSPLHF
.	TRBV19	13	TRBJ1-2	.	TGTGCCAGTAGTATAGCGACGGAGTATGGCTACACCTTC	CASSIATEYGYTF
TRBD1	TRBV7-6	16	TRBJ1-4	.	TGTGCCAGCAGCTTGCCCCGGGACAGGGAAGCCGAAAAACTGTTTTTT	CASSLPRDREAEKLFF
.	TRBV9	15	TRBJ2-6	once	TGTGCCAGCAGCGTCCAAGGGGCTGGGGCCAACGTCCTGACTTTC	CASSVQGAGANVLTF
TRBD2	TRBV2	15	TRBJ2-1	.	TGTGCCAGCAGTGACAGCGGGGGCCGATACAATGAGCAGTTCTTC	CASSDSGGRYNEQFF
TRBD1	TRBV6-5	15	TRBJ1-5	.	TGTGCCAGCAGCCTTACAGGGGGCCCAAATCAGCCCCAGCATTTT	CASSLTGGPNQPQHF
TRBD1	TRBV4-2	13	TRBJ1-2	few	TGTGCCAGCAGCCAAGGGGACAGAAACGGCTACACCTTC	CASSQGDRNGYTF
TRBD1	TRBV15	18	TRBJ2-2	.	TGTGCCACCAGCAGACCCTACCTCGGCAGGGGGCAAGGCGGGGAGCTGTTTTTT	CATSRPYLGRGQGGELFF
TRBD2	TRBV5-8	15	TRBJ2-2	.	TGTGCCAGCAGCTTGTTGCGGGGGACGGCCGGGGAGCTGTTTTTT	CASSLLRGTAGELFF
TRBD2	TRBV5-6	14	TRBJ2-7	.	TGTGCCAGCAAGCTAGCGGGATTCTCCTACGAGCAGTACTTC	CASKLAGFSYEQYF
TRBD2	TRBV6-1	15	TRBJ2-1	.	TGTGCCAGCACCTTCCGGGGGGGCCTAGGAAATGAGCAGTTCTTC	CASTFRGGLGNEQFF
.	TRBV30	14	TRBJ2-1	few	TGTGCCTGGAGTAAGGCAGGGGCAATCAATGAGCAGTTCTTC	CAWSKAGAINEQFF
TRBD2	TRBV6-5	12	TRBJ2-5	.	TGTGCCAGCAGGGGGGGGCAAGAGACCCAGTACTTC	CASRGGQETQYF
.	TRBV27	14	TRBJ2-1	.	TGTGCCAGCAGTGCTTCTCACTTCGCCAATGAGCAGTTCTTC	CASSASHFANEQFF
.	TRBV7-7	16	TRBJ2-1	.	TGTGCTAGCAGCTTAGACTCCACTAGCTCCTACAATGAGCAGTTCTTC	CASSLDSTSSYNEQFF
.	TRBV6-1	15	TRBJ2-5	.	TGTGCCAGCAGTGAATATGACAGGCTCCAAGAGACCCAGTACTTC	CASSEYDRLQETQYF
.	TRBV7-9	16	TRBJ1-6	.	TGTTCCAGCAGCTTAGGGATCGGCAGGGGCAATTCACCCCTCCACTTT	CSSSLGIGRGNSPLHF
TRBD1	TRBV19	14	TRBJ2-7	.	TGTGCCAGTAGGCCGGGACAGGAATCCTACGAGCAGTACTTC	CASRPGQESYEQYF
.	TRBV30	12	TRBJ1-4	once	TGTGCCTGGACAGGGGATTATGAAAAACTGTTTTTT	CAWTGDYEKLFF
TRBD2	TRBV6-1	14	TRBJ2-1	.	TGTGCCAGCCATAGCGGGGGGGCCGACAATGAGCAGTTCTTC	CASHSGGADNEQFF
TRBD1	TRBV7-6	15	TRBJ1-4	.	TGTGCCAGCAGCTCGGCCGGGACAGGGAGGGAAAAACTGTTTTTT	CASSSAGTGREKLFF
TRBD2	TRBV2	16	TRBJ2-5	.	TGTGCCAGCAGTGAAAGAAGCCGGACTAGCAGGGAGACCCAGTACTTC	CASSERSRTSRETQYF
TRBD2	TRBV9	15	TRBJ2-2	.	TGTGCCAGCCGCCCGGCGGGGGGGGCTATCGGGGAGCTGTTTTTT	CASRPAGGAIGELFF
TRBD1	TRBV13	15	TRBJ2-7	.	TGTGCCAGCAGCTTAGGAACAGGGGGCCCCTACGAGCAGTACTTC	CASSLGTGGPYEQYF
.	TRBV10-1	14	TRBJ2-5	.	TGCGCCAGCAGTGACGGGCAGGGGCTAGAGACCCAGTACTTC	CASSDGQGLETQYF
.	TRBV2	15	TRBJ2-5	few	TGTGCCAGCTTTGCTACCCGGGACTCACAAGAGACCCAGTACTTC	CASFATRDSQETQYF
TRBD2	TRBV5-6	18	TRBJ2-2	.	TGTGCCAGCAGCTTGGCGACTAGCGGGGGGGCAGCCACCGGGGAGCTGTTTTTT	CASSLATSGGAATGELFF
.	TRBV19	13	TRBJ1-1	.	TGTGCCAGTACGGGCAGGGGGAACACTGAAGCTTTCTTT	CASTGRGNTEAFF
.	TRBV5-1	14	TRBJ2-3	few	TGCGCCAGCAGCTACTGGGCCTCCACAGATACGCAGTATTTT	CASSYWASTDTQYF
.	TRBV6-1	14	TRBJ1-1	.	TGTGCCAGCACCCTCGGTACAGGGAACACTGAAGCTTTCTTT	CASTLGTGNTEAFF
.	TRBV6-5	13	TRBJ1-3	.	TGTGCCAGCAGCCGCTCGACAGGAAACACCATATATTTT	CASSRSTGNTIYF
.	TRBV19	14	TRBJ2-2	.	TGTGCCAGTAGTCTTTCCCCTTACACCGGGGAGCTGTTTTTT	CASSLSPYTGELFF
TRBD1	TRBV27	15	TRBJ2-5	once	TGTGCCAGCAGTCTGTTGAGAGGGGGCGAGGAGACCCAGTACTTC	CASSLLRGGEETQYF
.	TRBV5-6	16	TRBJ1-3	.	TGTGCCAGCAGCCCCAATTGGGACATCTCTGGAAACACCATATATTTT	CASSPNWDISGNTIYF
.	TRBV7-8	17	TRBJ1-6	.	TGTGCCAGCAGCTGCCTAGGGGGGGGGCTGGTTAATTCACCCCTCCACTTT	CASSCLGGGLVNSPLHF
TRBD1	TRBV30	17	TRBJ2-1	.	TGTGCCTGGAGTAAGGGACAGGGGCCCGTGCCTTACAATGAGCAGTTCTTC	CAWSKGQGPVPYNEQFF
.	TRBV19	14	TRBJ1-1	.	TGTGCCAGCGCTGGGGGGGGGCTATACGCTGAAGCTTTCTTT	CASAGGGLYAEAFF
.	TRBV27	15	TRBJ1-2	once	TGTGCCAGCAGTTCGTCCCGTGTGACAGCCTATGGCTACACCTTC	CASSSSRVTAYGYTF
.	TRBV5-6	14	TRBJ1-4	.	TGTGCCAGCAGCACAGACAGAACGGGTGAAAAACTGTTTTTT	CASSTDRTGEKLFF
.	TRBV11-2	13	TRBJ2-5	.	TGTGCCAGCAGTTCCCCCCCTCTAGAGACCCAGTACTTC	CASSSPPLETQYF
.	TRBV6-5	13	TRBJ1-1	once	TGTGCCAGCAGTTACTCGAGGAACACTGAAGCTTTCTTT	CASSYSRNTEAFF
TRBD2	TRBV7-2	16	TRBJ2-5	.	TGTGCCAGCAGCCCCCGGGGCGGAGCGGGGCAAGAGACCCAGTACTTC	CASSPRGGAGQETQYF
.	TRBV2	16	TRBJ1-2	few	TGTGCCAGCAGTGTACTCCTAGCGGCAGCGAACTATGGCTACACCTTC	CASSVLLAAANYGYTF
.	TRBV5-1	13	TRBJ1-1	.	TGCGCCAGCAGCGGCGGGCGGGACACTGAAGCTTTCTTT	CASSGGRDTEAFF
TRBD1	TRBV2	14	TRBJ2-5	.	TGTGCCAGCAGTGTACAGGGGTTCCAAGAGACCCAGTACTTC	CASSVQGFQETQYF